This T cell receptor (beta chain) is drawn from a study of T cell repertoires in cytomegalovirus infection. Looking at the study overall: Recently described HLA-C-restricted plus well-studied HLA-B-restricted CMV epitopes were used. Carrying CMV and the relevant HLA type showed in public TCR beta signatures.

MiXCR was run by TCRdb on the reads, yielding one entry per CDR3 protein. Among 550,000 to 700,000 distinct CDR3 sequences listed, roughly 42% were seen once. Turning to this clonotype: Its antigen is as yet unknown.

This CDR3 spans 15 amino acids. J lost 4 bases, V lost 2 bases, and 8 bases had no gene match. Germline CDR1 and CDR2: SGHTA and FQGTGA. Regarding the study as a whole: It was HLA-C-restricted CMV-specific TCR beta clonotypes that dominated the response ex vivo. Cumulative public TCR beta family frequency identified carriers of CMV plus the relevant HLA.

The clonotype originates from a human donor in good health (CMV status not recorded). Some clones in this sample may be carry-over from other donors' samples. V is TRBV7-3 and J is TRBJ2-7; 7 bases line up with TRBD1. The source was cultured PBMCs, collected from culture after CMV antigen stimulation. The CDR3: CASSLALKGAYEQYF. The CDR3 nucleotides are TGTGCCAGCAGCTTAGCCTTGAAGGGGGCTTACGAGCAGTACTTC.